This paragraph covers one T cell receptor beta chain sequence. The data stem from a study of identical twins. The V gene lost 6 bases and the J gene lost 4 bases, with 9 bases spanning the gap. The germline V gene has CDR1 SEHNR and CDR2 FQNEAQ (reference sequence). The CDR3 contains 12 residues. MiXCR, run by TCRdb on the 5' RACE reads, gives a single entry per CDR3 protein. The table has more than 600,000 distinct CDR3 sequences, roughly 18% seen once; the top ten hold about an eighth. These data also formed part of another study, on T cells expressing NK-cell markers.

This chain uses TRBV7-9 with TRBJ1-2; D not certain. The sample taken for sequencing was PBMCs. The TCR originated in a woman aged 18-29 years in good health. CDR3 sequence (DNA): TGTGCCAGCAGGGGCTGGAGCTATGGCTACACCTTC. It yields the protein CASRGWSYGYTF.